The 29 T cell receptor beta chains below come from one sample, sequenced in a study of blood T cell repertoires in COVID-19. Clones were read by immunoSEQ multiplex PCR, and TCRdb kept only the in-frame ones, dropping some. The table includes about 160,000 clones, roughly 84% detected once. The sample was peripheral blood. Receptors originate from a middle-aged man with acute or convalescent COVID-19.

This clone was counted a few times. The CDR3 is CASSPETGRSGNTIYF. The DNA for the CDR3 is TGTGCCAGCTCACCAGAGACAGGCCGATCTGGAAACACCATATATTTT. The chain couples TRBV18 to TRBJ1-3; weak D call: TRBD1 (6 bases). Trimming pared 2 bases from V and 1 base from J, leaving 12 bases between. There are 16 residues in the CDR3. Germline-derived CDR1 and CDR2 are KGHSH and LQKENI.

V and J are TRBV6-5 and TRBJ1-5; D is perhaps TRBD1 (5 bases). The germline gives CDR1 MNHEY, CDR2 SVGAGI. The CDR3 spans 14 residues. Deletions cut 9 bases from V and 6 bases from J, with 18 bases between. This chain's CDR3 is CASNKATQGQPQHF. The CDR3 nucleotides read TGTGCCAGTAACAAAGCCACTCAGGGTCAGCCCCAGCATTTT.

The chain combines TRBV29-1 with TRBJ1-1; D is unclear. The CDR3 covers 13 residues. V dropped 0 bases and J dropped 4 bases, with 9 bases sitting between them. Germline loops: CDR1 SQVTM, CDR2 ANQGSEA. CDR3 coding DNA: TGCAGCGTTGAAGATCCAGTGTTCACTGAAGCTTTCTTT. This translates into CSVEDPVFTEAFF.

The rearrangement uses TRBV19 and TRBJ2-2; TRBD1 might be the D (6 bases). The CDR3 length is 16 residues. The germline gives CDR1 LNHDA, CDR2 SQIVND (reference sequence). The germline V and J ends were trimmed by 1 base and 6 bases, with 15 bases remaining between them. The CDR3 DNA follows: TGTGCCAGTAGTATAGGAACCAGGGGTGGTCCCGGGGAGCTGTTTTTT. As protein: CASSIGTRGGPGELFF. The variable domain in full, completed from reference TRBV19 and TRBJ2-2, reads DGGITQSPKYLFRKEGQNVTLSCEQNLNHDAMYWYRQDPGQGLRLIYYSQIVNDFQKGDIAEGYSVSREKKESFPLTVTSAQKNPTAFYLCASSIGTRGGPGELFFGEGSRLTVL.

The chain joins TRBV5-4 to TRBJ2-7; TRBD2 is a possible D gene (6 bases). V lost 2 bases and J 2 bases, leaving 14 bases between the germline ends. This CDR3 has 15 amino acids. Germline V CDR1 and CDR2: SGHNT, YYREEE (reference sequence). The CDR3 reads CASSLSGGGPYEQYF. As DNA, the CDR3 is TGTGCCAGCAGCTTATCCGGGGGAGGCCCCTACGAGCAGTACTTC.

This chain joins TRBV5-4 and TRBJ2-7; maybe TRBD2 (5 bases). The CDR3 covers 14 residues. Germline V gene sequence: CDR1 SGHNT, CDR2 YYREEE (reference sequence). Trimming shortened V by 4 bases and J by 1 base, and 12 bases separated the two germline ends. The CDR3 coding sequence is TGTGCCAGCAGCAAGGACGGGGTATCCTACGAGCAGTACTTC. Translated, it gives CASSKDGVSYEQYF.

V and J are TRBV28 and TRBJ2-3; D not certain. The CDR3 covers 13 residues. Trimming removed 4 bases from V and 7 bases from J, with 12 bases in between. Germline values: CDR1 MDHEN, CDR2 SYDVKM. CDR3 sequence: CASSSVELNTQYF. The DNA for the CDR3 is TGTGCCAGCAGTTCCGTCGAGCTAAATACGCAGTATTTT.

V gene TRBV5-4 combines with J gene TRBJ2-5; D perhaps matches TRBD2 (5 bases). V lost 0 bases to trimming and J lost 5 bases, with 11 bases between them. Germline V gene data show CDR1 as SGHNT and CDR2 as YYREEE (reference sequence). The CDR3 consists of 14 residues. The DNA for the CDR3 is TGTGCCAGCAGCTTGGCCGGGGTAGTCGAGACCCAGTACTTC. Translating gives CASSLAGVVETQYF.

The CDR3 spells CASSYRGGNQPQHF. The CDR3 DNA sequence: TGTGCCAGCAGTTACCGGGGAGGCAATCAGCCCCAGCATTTT. This chain uses TRBV6-6 with TRBJ1-5; no reliable D call. The V end was cut by 2 bases, the J end by 2 bases, with 7 bases between. The CDR3 covers 14 residues. Germline V gives CDR1 MNHNY, CDR2 SVGAGI (reference sequence).

This clone was detected a few times. The V and J genes are TRBV5-6 and TRBJ1-4, with D perhaps TRBD1 (5 bases). Trimming took off 4 bases at V and 5 bases at J, with 15 bases between the two ends. Germline lookup yields CDR1 SGHDT and CDR2 YYEEEE. There are 15 residues in the CDR3. The CDR3: CASSPNGGRNEKLFF. CDR3 in DNA: TGTGCCAGCAGCCCTAACGGGGGGAGAAATGAAAAACTGTTTTTT.

This chain links TRBV7-9 with TRBJ2-1; tentative D call: TRBD1 (7 bases). The V and J ends lost 4 bases and 9 bases respectively, with 10 bases between them. The CDR3 consists of 12 residues. Germline V gene lookup returns CDR1 SEHNR and CDR2 FQNEAQ (reference sequence). The CDR3 loop reads CASSWRGPEQFF. The CDR3 coding sequence is TGTGCCAGCAGCTGGAGGGGGCCTGAGCAGTTCTTC.

The chain uses TRBV29-1 and TRBJ2-7; maybe TRBD2 (5 bases). The V gene's germline CDR1 is SQVTM and CDR2 ANQGSEA. The CDR3 is 12 amino acids. The ends were cut back, 7 bases at V and 5 bases at J, with 15 bases in the middle. The DNA for the CDR3 is TGCAGCGCTGGGAGAGGGTCCCACGAGCAGTACTTC. It yields the protein CSAGRGSHEQYF.

V gene TRBV3-1 (or the pseudogene TRBV3-2) combines with J gene TRBJ1-2, with 9 bases that match TRBD1. V gave up 8 bases and J gave up 7 bases; unmatched junction bases: 8. This CDR3 is 13 amino acids long. The germline CDR1 and CDR2 sequences are LGHDT and YNNKEL (reference sequence). The CDR3 sequence: CASELTGGAGYTF. DNA of the CDR3: TGTGCCAGCGAACTAACAGGGGGCGCTGGCTACACCTTC.

The rearrangement joins TRBV2 to TRBJ2-1; no definite D call. CDR1 SNHLY and CDR2 FYNNEI come from the germline V gene. Trimming shortened V by 4 bases and J by 9 bases, and 10 bases separated the two germline ends. The CDR3 length is 12 residues. DNA for the CDR3: TGTGCCAGCAGTGTCGACTTGGCTGAGCAGTTCTTC. Its protein product is CASSVDLAEQFF.

The chain has TRBV4-1 and TRBJ2-3; 14 positions agree with TRBD2. CDR1 and CDR2 (germline): MGHRA, YSYEKL. CDR3 length: 17 residues. The J segment lost 2 bases and the V segment lost 1 base, leaving 2 bases of the junction unmatched. This CDR3 reads CASSQGGLAGVTDTQYF. The DNA for the CDR3 is TGCGCCAGCAGCCAAGGGGGACTAGCGGGGGTCACAGATACGCAGTATTTT.

This clone has a single count. The rearrangement uses TRBV29-1 and TRBJ2-5, with 7 bases identical to TRBD2. V shed 5 bases, J shed 5 bases, and the junction held 5 bases outside the gene matches. Germline V gives CDR1 SQVTM, CDR2 ANQGSEA. CDR3 length equals 12 residues. The CDR3 DNA reads as TGCAGCGTTCGGGGCGGGGGTGAGACCCAGTACTTC. This codes for CSVRGGGETQYF.

The chain has TRBV29-1 and TRBJ1-1, with TRBD1 matching over 7 bases. This CDR3 is 13 amino acids long. V gave up 6 bases and J gave up 1 base; unmatched junction bases: 5. Germline CDR1 and CDR2: SQVTM and ANQGSEA. CDR3 sequence (DNA): TGCAGCGTATCGACAGGGTGGAACACTGAAGCTTTCTTT. Its translation: CSVSTGWNTEAFF.

The chain carries TRBV5-1 and TRBJ1-5; no reliable D call. Trimming removed 4 bases at V and 4 bases at J, with 15 bases between. The V gene's germline CDR1 is SGHRS and CDR2 YFSETQ. The CDR3 runs 15 residues. In nucleotides, the CDR3 is TGCGCCAGCAGCGTGGACGGGATGGGAAATCAGCCCCAGCATTTT. Its translation: CASSVDGMGNQPQHF.

The chain couples TRBV6-6 to TRBJ2-2, with TRBD1 identical over 7 bases. The J segment lost 4 bases and the V segment lost 0 bases, leaving 2 bases of the junction unmatched. CDR1 and CDR2 (germline): MNHNY, SVGAGI (reference sequence). The CDR3 sequence is 15 residues long. The CDR3 region has the DNA TGTGCCAGCAGTTACTCGAGGGACAGCACCGGGGAGCTGTTTTTT. This codes for CASSYSRDSTGELFF.

The V call is TRBV7-9, the J call TRBJ2-5, with 7 bases fitting TRBD1. V gave up 0 bases and J gave up 2 bases; unmatched junction bases: 3. Germline V lookup: CDR1 SEHNR, CDR2 FQNEAQ (reference sequence). This CDR3 comprises 15 residues. The CDR3 reads CASSLAQGPQETQYF. The CDR3, as DNA: TGTGCCAGCAGCTTAGCACAGGGGCCTCAAGAGACCCAGTACTTC. Complete variable domain (other parts from reference TRBV7-9 and TRBJ2-5): DTGVSQNPRHKITKRGQNVTFRCDPISEHNRLYWYRQTLGQGPEFLTYFQNEAQLEKSRLLSDRFSAERPKGSFSTLEIQRTEQGDSAMYLCASSLAQGPQETQYFGPGTRLLVL.

CDR3: CASLRDRVNYGYTF. The CDR3 nucleotides are TGTGCCAGCTTGCGTGACAGGGTAAATTATGGCTACACCTTC. The chain has TRBV5-6 and TRBJ1-2, with 7 bases matching TRBD1. This CDR3 contains 14 residues. V lost 7 bases, J lost 5 bases, and 11 bases stayed unmatched. CDR1 is SGHDT and CDR2 is YYEEEE in the germline V gene.

The V call is TRBV28, the J call TRBJ2-7; 10 bases are a match to TRBD2. This CDR3 is built from 23 residues. Germline CDR1 and CDR2: MDHEN and SYDVKM. With 3 bases clipped from V and 6 bases from J, the junction kept 32 bases outside the gene matches. CDR3 amino acids: CASSFLIPPVGSGGKVLPGEQYF. In DNA form, the CDR3 reads TGTGCCAGCAGTTTCCTTATTCCGCCGGTTGGTAGCGGGGGGAAGGTGTTGCCGGGCGAGCAGTACTTC. Together with reference TRBV28 and TRBJ2-7, the CDR3 gives the full variable domain: DVKVTQSSRYLVKRTGEKVFLECVQDMDHENMFWYRQDPGLGLRLIYFSYDVKMKEKGDIPEGYSVSREKKERFSLILESASTNQTSMYLCASSFLIPPVGSGGKVLPGEQYFGPGTRLTVT.

The V call is TRBV11-2, the J call TRBJ2-7; 7 bases are a match to TRBD1. Per the germline V gene, CDR1 is SGHAT and CDR2 is FQNNGV. V lost 6 bases to trimming and J lost 6 bases; unmatched junction nucleotides: 14. The CDR3 runs to 15 residues. This chain's CDR3 is CASSLLRGTIGEQYF. CDR3 nucleotide sequence: TGTGCCAGCAGTTTACTCAGGGGGACCATTGGCGAGCAGTACTTC.

This clone was counted once. This chain uses TRBV9 with TRBJ2-3; 13 nucleotides align to TRBD2. V was pared by 2 bases and J by 0 bases, with 3 bases of the junction left unmatched. This CDR3 region has 17 residues. CDR1 is SGDLS and CDR2 is YYNGEE in the germline V gene. CDR3 sequence: CASSVTSGGGSTDTQYF. DNA for the CDR3: TGTGCCAGCAGCGTTACTAGCGGGGGGGGGAGCACAGATACGCAGTATTTT. Variable domain in full (rest from reference TRBV9 and TRBJ2-3): DSGVTQTPKHLITATGQRVTLRCSPRSGDLSVYWYQQSLDQGLQFLIQYYNGEERAKGNILERFSAQQFPDLHSELNLSSLELGDSALYFCASSVTSGGGSTDTQYFGPGTRLTVL.

The chain recombines TRBV13 with TRBJ1-1; D gene uncertain. The V gene's germline CDR1 is PRHDT and CDR2 FYEKMQ (reference sequence). Deletions cut 3 bases from V and 1 base from J, with 9 bases between. The CDR3 covers 14 residues. The CDR3 DNA reads as TGTGCCAGCAGCTTGGAACACAGGAACACTGAAGCTTTCTTT. Translated: CASSLEHRNTEAFF.

The chain employs TRBV7-2 and TRBJ2-5; possible D gene TRBD2, 6 bases. The CDR3 is 14 amino acids. The germline gives CDR1 SGHTA, CDR2 FQGNSA. V shed 5 bases and J shed 4 bases, with 14 bases lying between them. CDR3 residues: CASSPARETETQYF. In DNA form, the CDR3 reads TGTGCCAGCAGCCCCGCACGGGAGACAGAGACCCAGTACTTC.

The chain is built from TRBV6-5 and TRBJ1-4; the D is unclear. CDR3 length: 15 amino acids. Germline V gene sequence: CDR1 MNHEY, CDR2 SVGAGI. V was shortened by 5 bases and J by 8 bases, with 18 bases between the two germline ends. Here the CDR3 DNA reads TGTGCCAGCAGTCCCCGAGTGAGCGGTAGGGAAAAACTGTTTTTT. This gives the protein CASSPRVSGREKLFF.

V is TRBV2 and J is TRBJ1-2; 7 positions match TRBD1. The junction had 6 bases not matched to a gene; V was cut back by 4 bases and J by 4 bases. This CDR3 comprises 14 residues. Germline CDR1 reads SNHLY; CDR2 reads FYNNEI. The CDR3 region has the DNA TGTGCCAGCAGTGGGGACAGCCGCATCTATGGCTACACCTTC. Translated: CASSGDSRIYGYTF.

This clone was found once. The rearrangement joins TRBV4-3 to TRBJ2-7, with 8 nucleotides matching TRBD1. V trimming: 2 bases; J trimming: 3 bases; junction bases outside the gene matches: 9. Germline V gene sequence: CDR1 LGHNA, CDR2 YSLEER. The CDR3 has 16 amino acids. For the CDR3, the DNA is TGCGCCAGCAGCCAACGACGGACAGGGACGAACTACGAGCAGTACTTC. As protein: CASSQRRTGTNYEQYF.